These 24 T cell receptor beta chains were sequenced from one sample in a study of CD8 T cells in ankylosing spondylitis. MiXCR, run by TCRdb on the 5' RACE reads, gives a single entry per CDR3 protein. This table holds some 37,000 distinct CDR3 sequences, about 6.3% found once. The material sequenced was blood, either unsorted or a sorted T cell fraction (not recorded which). The source of these receptors is a male donor with ankylosing spondylitis or in good health (not recorded which).

This clonotype was counted at least ten times. At one of its ends the junction is not consistent with the germline gene, which may arise from a read error. V is TRBV29-1 and J is TRBJ2-1, with D possibly being TRBD1 or TRBD2 (5 bases each). Germline V gene sequence: CDR1 SQVTM, CDR2 ANQGSEA. The CDR3 is made up of 9 amino acids. This CDR3 is CSVGGERYF. The CDR3, as DNA: TGCAGCGTTGGAGGGGAACGATACTTC.

This clonotype was detected many times. The chain uses TRBV5-1 and TRBJ2-5; D may be TRBD1 or TRBD2 (5 bases each). Germline-derived CDR1 and CDR2 are SGHRS and YFSETQ. V shed 4 bases and J shed 1 base, with 11 bases lying between them. The CDR3 is 14 residues long. CDR3 sequence (DNA): TGCGCCAGCAGCCACGGGACCGTCCAAGAGACCCAGTACTTC. Protein product: CASSHGTVQETQYF.

Ten or more counts support this clonotype. The chain joins TRBV18 to TRBJ2-7; perhaps TRBD1 as D (6 bases). The CDR3 consists of 14 residues. The germline gives CDR1 KGHSH, CDR2 LQKENI. V gave up 3 bases and J gave up 2 bases, with 11 bases separating them. CDR3 sequence reads: CASSPGTLPYEQYF. The CDR3 DNA follows: TGTGCCAGCTCACCTGGGACACTTCCCTACGAGCAGTACTTC.

V and J are TRBV9 and TRBJ2-7; D call uncertain. This CDR3 has 14 amino acids. CDR1 SGDLS and CDR2 YYNGEE come from the germline V gene. Trimming took 0 bases from V and 1 from J, leaving 8 bases between them. CDR3 coding DNA: TGTGCCAGCAGCGTAGGTAAGGAATCCTACGAGCAGTACTTC. This encodes CASSVGKESYEQYF.

This clonotype was observed many times. The chain carries TRBV6-2 or TRBV6-3 and TRBJ1-4; TRBD1 matches 8 bases. CDR1 and CDR2 (germline): MNHEY, SVGEGT. This CDR3 region has 15 residues. V was pared by 6 bases and J by 7 bases, with 10 bases of the junction left unmatched. The CDR3 DNA sequence: TGTGCCAGCAGCCGTTACCCAGGGGGCGGTGAAAAACTGTTTTTT. Translation gives CASSRYPGGGEKLFF.

This clonotype has just a few counts. The chain employs TRBV7-2 and TRBJ1-2; D is unclear. Germline lookup yields CDR1 SGHTA and CDR2 FQGNSA. V was clipped by 3 bases and J by 10 bases, with 12 bases between them. The length of the CDR3 is 12 residues. CDR3 nucleotide sequence: TGTGCCAGCAGCTTTCTGGGCCCCTTCTACACCTTC. This translates into CASSFLGPFYTF.

This clonotype was recorded many times. The CDR3 nucleotides read TGCGCCAGCAGCTTGGTTTTCTCCCGGGACAACACCATATATTTT. It translates to CASSLVFSRDNTIYF. The rearrangement joins TRBV5-1 to TRBJ1-3, with D possibly being TRBD1 (5 bases). V was shortened by 0 bases and J by 7 bases, with 14 bases between the two germline ends. Germline V gene sequence: CDR1 SGHRS, CDR2 YFSETQ. The CDR3 contains 15 residues.

This clonotype was counted at least ten times. The rearrangement links TRBV5-1 to TRBJ1-1; D possibly corresponds to TRBD1 (5 bases). V lost 2 bases and J lost 0, with 14 bases in between. Germline assignment: CDR1 SGHRS and CDR2 YFSETQ. The CDR3 covers 16 residues. The CDR3 DNA sequence: TGCGCCAGCAGCTTTGGCCTACCGGGGGTGAACACTGAAGCTTTCTTT. It translates to CASSFGLPGVNTEAFF. The full variable domain, in which reference TRBV5-1 and TRBJ1-1 provide the parts outside the CDR3, is KAGVTQTPRYLIKTRGQQVTLSCSPISGHRSVSWYQQTPGQGLQFLFEYFSETQRNKGNFPGRFSGRQFSNSRSEMNVSTLELGDSALYLCASSFGLPGVNTEAFFGQGTRLTVV.

At least ten counts were recorded for this clonotype. An end of the junction does not agree with germline; a read error may underlie this. The chain combines TRBV20-1 with TRBJ1-5; D is unclear. The CDR3 sequence is 13 residues long. Germline CDR1 DFQATT, CDR2 SNEGSKA (reference sequence). CDR3 sequence reads: CSARVRDDQPQHF. The DNA of the CDR3 is TGCAGTGCTAGAGTGCGAGATGATCAACCCCAGCATTTT.

In its sample, this clonotype was seen many times. V gene TRBV9 combines with J gene TRBJ1-2; 9 positions agree with TRBD1. The CDR3 extends over 14 amino acids. The ends lost 4 bases at V and 7 bases at J; junction bases unmatched: 8. CDR1 is SGDLS and CDR2 is YYNGEE in the germline V gene. The CDR3: CASSPRTGEGGYTF. The CDR3 nucleotides read TGTGCCAGCAGCCCACGGACAGGGGAGGGTGGCTACACCTTC.

Many counts were recorded for this clonotype. This chain uses TRBV7-3 with TRBJ2-1; no definite D call. This CDR3 is 13 amino acids long. V lost 2 bases to trimming and J lost 6 bases, with 8 bases between them. Germline loops: CDR1 SGHTA, CDR2 FQGTGA. CDR3 DNA: TGTGCCAGCAGCTTAGGCCGCTTCAATGAGCAGTTCTTC. This gives the protein CASSLGRFNEQFF.

This clonotype is classed as medium-sized (0.01 to 0.1%). V and J are TRBV29-1 and TRBJ1-1, with a tentative D call TRBD1 (6 bases). This CDR3 has 12 residues. Germline V gene data show CDR1 as SQVTM and CDR2 as ANQGSEA. V lost 7 bases, J lost 5 bases, and 14 bases lay in between. As DNA, the CDR3 is TGCAGCGCCCAGGGGCCGGGGACTGAAGCTTTCTTT. Translated: CSAQGPGTEAFF. The full variable domain, rest sourced from reference TRBV29-1 and TRBJ1-1, is SAVISQKPSRDICQRGTSLTIQCQVDSQVTMMFWYRQQPGQSLTLIATANQGSEATYESGFVIDKFPISRPNLTFSTLTVSNMSPEDSSIYLCSAQGPGTEAFFGQGTRLTVV.

This clonotype was recorded only once. The chain carries TRBV5-1 and TRBJ2-1; 10 bases are shared with TRBD1. V lost 4 bases to trimming and J lost 7 bases; unmatched junction nucleotides: 5. Germline values: CDR1 SGHRS, CDR2 YFSETQ. The CDR3 contains 14 residues. The CDR3 is CASSAPDRGNEQFF. For the CDR3, the DNA is TGCGCCAGCAGCGCCCCGGACAGGGGGAATGAGCAGTTCTTC.

This clonotype was observed at least ten times. The rearrangement uses TRBV5-4 and TRBJ2-3; possibly TRBD2 for D (6 bases). V was cut by 1 base and J by 0 bases, with 9 bases left in between. Germline assignment: CDR1 SGHNT and CDR2 YYREEE (reference sequence). This CDR3 is 15 amino acids long. CDR3 sequence reads: CASSLLALSTDTQYF. In DNA form, the CDR3 reads TGTGCCAGCAGCTTGCTAGCGTTGAGCACAGATACGCAGTATTTT.

Only one count was recorded for this clonotype. A much more abundant neighbour one base away suggests this may be a read error. The gene calls are TRBV18 and TRBJ2-4, with a tentative D call TRBD1 (6 bases). CDR1 and CDR2 from the germline V gene are KGHSH and LQKENI. The CDR3 totals 17 residues. In DNA form, the CDR3 reads TGTGCCAGCTCACCCCCTTCGACAGGCAAGAGCAAAAACATTCCGTACTTC. Protein sequence: CASSPPSTGKSKNIPYF.

The table lists this clonotype with many counts. The chain joins TRBV19 to TRBJ1-5; a possible D gene is TRBD1 (6 bases). Germline lookup yields CDR1 LNHDA and CDR2 SQIVND (reference sequence). This CDR3 spans 15 amino acids. V lost 3 bases, J lost 6 bases, and 15 bases lay in between. This chain's CDR3 is CASSIGQRGGQPQHF. The CDR3 DNA reads as TGTGCCAGTAGTATCGGACAGAGGGGCGGTCAGCCCCAGCATTTT.

This clonotype appeared many times. The genes are TRBV10-3 and TRBJ2-1; TRBD2 agrees at 7 bases. CDR3 length: 17 residues. V gave up 5 bases and J gave up 0 bases; unmatched junction bases: 10. CDR1 is ENHRY, CDR2 SYGVKD, per germline. The CDR3 DNA sequence: TGTGCCATCAGTAAGCGGCAGCGGGGCCGCTCCTACAATGAGCAGTTCTTC. This encodes CAISKRQRGRSYNEQFF.

In this sample, this clonotype turned up many times. The chain couples TRBV12-3 or TRBV12-4 to TRBJ1-3; D is uncertain. This CDR3 spans 14 amino acids. The germline V and J ends were trimmed by 6 bases and 0 bases, with 9 bases remaining between them. Written as DNA, the CDR3 is TGTGCCAGCAGCCCGGTCGCCTCTGGAAACACCATATATTTT. This codes for CASSPVASGNTIYF.

This clonotype occurred many times. V and J are TRBV12-3 or TRBV12-4 and TRBJ2-5; D unclear. Trimming cost V 1 base and J 2 bases, with 8 bases left between them. This CDR3 comprises 14 residues. The chain's CDR3 is CASSLGDLQETQYF. The CDR3 DNA sequence: TGTGCCAGCAGTTTAGGGGATCTTCAAGAGACCCAGTACTTC.

This clonotype has a count of ten or more. This chain links TRBV9 with TRBJ2-2, with D uncertain. V was clipped by 1 base and J by 2 bases, with 0 bases between them. Germline CDR1 is SGDLS and CDR2 is YYNGEE. This CDR3 has 12 amino acids. The CDR3 loop is CASSVNTGELFF. Written as DNA, the CDR3 is TGTGCCAGCAGCGTAAACACCGGGGAGCTGTTTTTT.

This clonotype was detected many times. The chain is built from TRBV6-5 and TRBJ2-3; D call uncertain. The CDR3 spans 11 residues. Germline CDR1 MNHEY, CDR2 SVGAGI. Between the trimmed V and J ends, which lost 10 bases and 4 bases, there was a span of 9 bases. CDR3 DNA: TGTGCCACCGAAGGTCCAGATACGCAGTATTTT. Its protein product is CATEGPDTQYF.

This clonotype was recorded at least ten times. The chain carries TRBV11-2 and TRBJ2-3, with D perhaps matching TRBD2 (7 bases). This CDR3 region has 15 residues. Trimming took off 3 bases at V and 0 bases at J, with 10 bases between the two ends. Germline CDR1 and CDR2: SGHAT and FQNNGV. This CDR3 is CASSFGGPSTDTQYF. For the CDR3, the DNA is TGTGCCAGCAGCTTCGGGGGGCCGAGCACAGATACGCAGTATTTT.

The table lists this clonotype with many counts. The genes are TRBV5-1 and TRBJ1-2, with 7 bases lining up with TRBD1. This CDR3 has 15 amino acids. J gave up 4 bases and V 4 bases, and 10 bases lay outside the gene matches. Per the germline V gene, CDR1 is SGHRS and CDR2 is YFSETQ. CDR3 sequence reads: CASSDTVGQSYGYTF. CDR3 nucleotides: TGCGCCAGCAGCGACACTGTGGGACAGAGCTATGGCTACACCTTC.

This clonotype was counted many times. This chain joins TRBV6-4 and TRBJ2-3; 8 nucleotides match TRBD2. This CDR3 is 14 amino acids long. Trimming cost V 7 bases and J 14 bases; bases outside gene matches: 17. CDR1 is MRHNA, CDR2 SNTAGT, per germline. CDR3 amino acids: CASTLTVSGGPMYF. The CDR3 DNA follows: TGTGCCAGCACCCTGACTGTGTCGGGGGGGCCTATGTATTTT.